These 29 T cell receptor beta chains were sequenced from one sample in a study of blood T cell repertoires in COVID-19 (dated by TCRdb to the early 2020s). The library was made by the immunoSEQ multiplex PCR assay. This is the immuneACCESS table as TCRdb keeps it, with only in-frame sequences that have V and J called. A part of the clones is gone; compared with another copy, unresolved V genes explain less than half, and the rest is unexplained. The sample table records under 40,000 clones; 70% to 90% of these occur just once. 5.5% of the sample lies in the top ten. Sequences were obtained from peripheral blood. All receptors come from a woman aged 80 or over with active or convalescent COVID-19.

The CDR3 coding sequence is TGTGCCAGCAGCCGCGATACCCGCTCTGGAAACACCATATATTTT. It codes for CASSRDTRSGNTIYF. The V and J genes are TRBV7-2 and TRBJ1-3; D gene uncertain. Germline CDR1 is SGHTA and CDR2 is FQGNSA. V gave up 5 bases and J gave up 0 bases, with 11 bases separating them. This CDR3 is 15 amino acids long.

The V gene is TRBV19, the J gene TRBJ1-3; D possibly corresponds to TRBD1 (5 bases). Germline V gene data show CDR1 as LNHDA and CDR2 as SQIVND (reference sequence). Trimming left V 1 base short and J 0 bases short, with 13 bases between. The CDR3 extends over 17 amino acids. DNA for the CDR3: TGTGCCAGTAGTATAGGGGGCACCCCGTACTCTGGAAACACCATATATTTT. Its translation is CASSIGGTPYSGNTIYF.

V and J are TRBV2 and TRBJ1-4; 7 bases line up with TRBD1. Germline V gene data show CDR1 as SNHLY and CDR2 as FYNNEI. V dropped 4 bases and J dropped 6; count of bases not matched to a gene: 5. The CDR3 has 14 residues. CDR3 sequence: CASSAGTAYEKLFF. The CDR3 nucleotides read TGTGCCAGCAGTGCCGGGACAGCTTATGAAAAACTGTTTTTT.

The V and J genes are TRBV5-1 and TRBJ2-2; a weak D match, TRBD2 (6 bases). This CDR3 has 15 amino acids. V gave up 7 bases and J gave up 4 bases, with 17 bases separating them. Germline V gene lookup returns CDR1 SGHRS and CDR2 YFSETQ. The DNA for the CDR3 is TGCGCCAGCCGTTACCGGGACTCGATCACCGGGGAGCTGTTTTTT. Amino acids: CASRYRDSITGELFF. Using reference TRBV5-1 and TRBJ2-2 for the parts outside the CDR3, the full variable domain is KAGVTQTPRYLIKTRGQQVTLSCSPISGHRSVSWYQQTPGQGLQFLFEYFSETQRNKGNFPGRFSGRQFSNSRSEMNVSTLELGDSALYLCASRYRDSITGELFFGEGSRLTVL.

This rearrangement joins TRBV14 to TRBJ2-7; a possible D gene is TRBD2 (6 bases). This CDR3 has 14 amino acids. Germline V gene lookup returns CDR1 SGHDN and CDR2 FVKESK. V was shortened by 4 bases and J by 6 bases, with 16 bases between the two germline ends. Here the CDR3 DNA reads TGTGCCAGCAGCCTGCGGGGCGGTTCGGGCGAGCAGTACTTC. This gives the protein CASSLRGGSGEQYF. The variable domain in full, with the rest retrieved from reference TRBV14 and TRBJ2-7, is EAGVTQFPSHSVIEKGQTVTLRCDPISGHDNLYWYRRVMGKEIKFLLHFVKESKQDESGMPNNRFLAERTGGTYSTLKVQPAELEDSGVYFCASSLRGGSGEQYFGPGTRLTVT.

The chain couples TRBV5-1 to TRBJ2-3; weak D call: TRBD1 (5 bases). CDR1 is SGHRS, CDR2 YFSETQ, per germline. V shed 4 bases and J shed 1 base, with 10 bases lying between them. The CDR3 runs 14 residues. The CDR3: CASSDPTGTDTQYF. In DNA, the CDR3 is TGCGCCAGCAGCGACCCGACAGGCACAGATACGCAGTATTTT.

The chain joins TRBV12-3 or TRBV12-4 to TRBJ1-1; D is perhaps TRBD1 (6 bases). This CDR3 contains 13 residues. The V end was cut by 1 base, the J end by 3 bases, with 6 bases between. CDR3 sequence reads: CASSLGGHTEAFF. In DNA, the CDR3 is TGTGCCAGCAGTTTAGGGGGGCACACTGAAGCTTTCTTT.

This clone has just a few counts. This chain links TRBV2 with TRBJ1-1; no firm D call. The germline V gene encodes CDR1 SNHLY and CDR2 FYNNEI. This CDR3 comprises 13 residues. Trimming cost V 6 bases and J 4 bases, with 12 bases left between them. As DNA, the CDR3 is TGTGCCAGCAGAGAGGGTTCTATCACTGAAGCTTTCTTT. This translates into CASREGSITEAFF.

This clone came up once. V is TRBV3-1 (or the pseudogene TRBV3-2) and J is TRBJ2-5; no reliable D call. V was pared by 3 bases and J by 5 bases, with 4 bases between. The CDR3 is made up of 11 amino acids. Germline V gives CDR1 LGHDT, CDR2 YNNKEL (reference sequence). The CDR3 coding sequence is TGTGCCAGCAGCCACGGGGAGACCCAGTACTTC. Its translation: CASSHGETQYF.

The chain links TRBV24-1 to TRBJ2-3; 9 bases are a match to TRBD2. After removal of 3 bases from V and 2 bases from J, the junction contained 5 bases not matched to a gene. This CDR3 is built from 16 residues. The germline gives CDR1 KGHDR, CDR2 SFDVKD. The CDR3 bases are TGTGCCACCAGTGATAGGAGCGGGAGGAACACAGATACGCAGTATTTT. Encoded protein: CATSDRSGRNTDTQYF.

This chain uses TRBV9 with TRBJ2-5, with 15 bases matching TRBD2. With V trimmed by 7 bases and J by 10 bases, 5 bases remained unmatched. The CDR3 is made up of 13 amino acids. Per germline, CDR1 SGDLS and CDR2 YYNGEE. CDR3 loop: CASSGLAGGDQYF. In DNA form, the CDR3 reads TGTGCCAGCTCGGGACTAGCGGGGGGCGACCAGTACTTC.

This clone was recorded a few times. This chain uses TRBV11-3 with TRBJ1-3; D is unresolved. The germline V gene encodes CDR1 SGHNT and CDR2 YENEEA. V gave up 4 bases and J gave up 0 bases, with 13 bases separating them. This CDR3 contains 16 residues. The CDR3 region has the DNA TGTGCCAGCAGCTCTCGCACAGTGCACTCTGGAAACACCATATATTTT. Translated, it gives CASSSRTVHSGNTIYF.

The rearrangement links TRBV15 to TRBJ2-5, with 10 positions matching TRBD2. The germline V gene has CDR1 LNHNV and CDR2 YYDKDF (reference sequence). After removal of 5 bases from V and 0 bases from J, the junction contained 3 bases not matched to a gene. This CDR3 is 15 amino acids long. CDR3 amino acids: CATSQTSGYQETQYF. The CDR3 bases are TGTGCCACCAGCCAGACTAGCGGGTACCAAGAGACCCAGTACTTC.

The rearrangement joins TRBV19 to TRBJ2-1; TRBD2 matches at 13 bases. In germline, CDR1 is LNHDA, CDR2 SQIVND (reference sequence). V was clipped by 8 bases and J by 7 bases; unmatched bases: 5. The CDR3 runs 14 residues. The CDR3 reads CASGLAGVLNEQFF. CDR3 nucleotide sequence: TGTGCCAGTGGACTAGCGGGAGTTCTAAATGAGCAGTTCTTC.

This clone was observed once. V is TRBV15 and J is TRBJ1-2; 7 bases are a match to TRBD1. V lost 0 bases, J lost 7 bases, and 5 bases stayed unmatched. Germline V CDR1 and CDR2: LNHNV, YYDKDF (reference sequence). This CDR3 is 14 amino acids long. The CDR3 nucleotides are TGTGCCACCAGCAGAGATCGACAGGGAAGTGGCTACACCTTC. Protein: CATSRDRQGSGYTF.

The rearrangement uses TRBV3-1 (or the pseudogene TRBV3-2) and TRBJ2-7, with D possibly matching TRBD1 (6 bases). Trimming stripped 2 bases from V and 6 bases from J, with 11 bases between. In germline, CDR1 is LGHDT, CDR2 YNNKEL (reference sequence). The CDR3 loop spans 13 amino acids. The CDR3 sequence is CASSQQTGTEQYF. CDR3 bases: TGTGCCAGCAGCCAACAAACAGGGACCGAGCAGTACTTC.

The rearrangement uses TRBV11-2 and TRBJ2-1; 12 bases are shared with TRBD2. This CDR3 region has 15 residues. The junction had 6 bases not matched to a gene; V was cut back by 5 bases and J by 7 bases. From germline, CDR1 is SGHAT and CDR2 FQNNGV. The CDR3 here is CASSLGTSGLNEQFF. The CDR3 bases are TGTGCCAGCAGCCTCGGGACTAGCGGGTTAAATGAGCAGTTCTTC. The full variable domain, completed using reference TRBV11-2 and TRBJ2-1, is EAGVAQSPRYKIIEKRQSVAFWCNPISGHATLYWYQQILGQGPKLLIQFQNNGVVDDSQLPKDRFSAERLKGVDSTLKIQPAKLEDSAVYLCASSLGTSGLNEQFFGPGTRLTVL.

The rearrangement uses TRBV7-2 and TRBJ2-7; possibly TRBD1 for D (5 bases). V lost 1 base and J lost 1, with 11 bases in between. Per the germline V gene, CDR1 is SGHTA and CDR2 is FQGNSA. This CDR3 is 15 amino acids long. The DNA of the CDR3 is TGTGCCAGCAGCTTAGAGTCAGGGAAGTCCTACGAGCAGTACTTC. This gives the protein CASSLESGKSYEQYF.

The chain is built from TRBV7-2 and TRBJ2-5, with D possibly matching TRBD1 (6 bases). The germline V gene has CDR1 SGHTA and CDR2 FQGNSA. The CDR3 consists of 14 residues. Trimming pared 2 bases from V and 7 bases from J, leaving 14 bases between. The CDR3 DNA is TGTGCCAGCAGCTTATCCCGGGACACCGGGACCCAGTACTTC. It encodes CASSLSRDTGTQYF.

The chain has TRBV5-1 and TRBJ1-5; D call uncertain. The V gene lost 1 base and the J gene lost 7 bases, with 9 bases spanning the gap. This CDR3 has 13 amino acids. Germline V gene data show CDR1 as SGHRS and CDR2 as YFSETQ. The CDR3 region has the DNA TGCGCCAGCAGCTTGTCGCCGGAGCAGCCCCAGCATTTT. It translates to CASSLSPEQPQHF.

The chain links TRBV5-4 to TRBJ2-1, with 9 bases aligning to TRBD2. The CDR3 consists of 15 residues. Germline CDR1 SGHNT, CDR2 YYREEE (reference sequence). V was pared by 6 bases and J by 0 bases, with 4 bases of the junction left unmatched. This chain's CDR3 is CASNIAGVSYNEQFF. The CDR3 DNA sequence: TGTGCCAGCAACATAGCGGGAGTCTCCTACAATGAGCAGTTCTTC.

The genes are TRBV18 and TRBJ1-6; D is undetermined. V was shortened by 0 bases and J by 16 bases, with 10 bases between the two germline ends. From germline, CDR1 is KGHSH and CDR2 LQKENI. The CDR3 loop spans 12 amino acids. The CDR3: CASSPPVGTLHF. CDR3 nucleotide sequence: TGTGCCAGCTCACCACCGGTCGGTACGCTCCACTTT.

This chain uses TRBV5-6 with TRBJ1-4; 9 bases are a match to TRBD1. The CDR3 consists of 15 residues. CDR1 and CDR2 (germline): SGHDT, YYEEEE. Trimming removed 0 bases from V and 10 bases from J; junction bases left unmatched: 7. Here the CDR3 DNA reads TGTGCCAGCAGCTTGGGTCGGGACAGGGCTGGAAAACTGTTTTTT. Amino acid sequence: CASSLGRDRAGKLFF.

This chain links TRBV7-3 with TRBJ2-5; D might be TRBD2 (6 bases). Germline lookup yields CDR1 SGHTA and CDR2 FQGTGA. V lost 5 bases to trimming and J lost 5 bases, with 21 bases between them. CDR3 size: 16 residues. The CDR3 protein is CASSPTGRSVGETQYF. For the CDR3, the DNA is TGTGCCAGCAGCCCGACGGGGAGGTCAGTCGGGGAGACCCAGTACTTC.

The CDR3 spells CASTTSEGRNQPQHF. CDR3 DNA: TGTGCCAGCACCACCTCGGAGGGACGGAATCAGCCCCAGCATTTT. This sequence joins TRBV28 and TRBJ1-5, with D possibly matching TRBD1 (5 bases). Germline values: CDR1 MDHEN, CDR2 SYDVKM. This CDR3 spans 15 amino acids. Trimming shortened V by 7 bases and J by 4 bases, and 17 bases separated the two germline ends.

The rearrangement joins TRBV12-3 or TRBV12-4 to TRBJ1-1; tentative D call: TRBD1 (5 bases). V was trimmed by 3 bases and J by 8 bases, leaving 10 bases between them. The CDR3 covers 12 residues. The chain's CDR3 is CASSFGRVEAFF. The DNA for the CDR3 is TGTGCCAGCAGTTTTGGCAGGGTGGAAGCTTTCTTT.

This clone was seen a single time. V usage is TRBV7-2 and J usage is TRBJ1-5, with D maybe TRBD1 (6 bases). The CDR3 sequence is 16 residues long. The germline gives CDR1 SGHTA, CDR2 FQGNSA. Trimming stripped 5 bases from V and 6 bases from J, with 20 bases between. The CDR3 nucleotides read TGTGCCAGCAGCCAGGGGAGGGGCAGGGTAGGTCAGCCCCAGCATTTT. This codes for CASSQGRGRVGQPQHF. Full variable domain (rest looked up from reference TRBV7-2 and TRBJ1-5): GAGVSQSPSNKVTEKGKDVELRCDPISGHTALYWYRQSLGQGLEFLIYFQGNSAPDKSGLPSDRFSAERTGGSVSTLTIQRTQQEDSAVYLCASSQGRGRVGQPQHFGDGTRLSIL.

V usage is TRBV7-9 and J usage is TRBJ2-7; TRBD2 matches 12 bases. Losses at the gene ends were 2 bases for V and 3 bases for J; bases not matched to a gene: 14. CDR3 size: 19 residues. Germline V gives CDR1 SEHNR, CDR2 FQNEAQ (reference sequence). The CDR3 DNA sequence: TGTGCCAGCAGCTTAACAGGCCTAGCGGGAGGGGCACCTTACTACGAGCAGTACTTC. Amino acid sequence: CASSLTGLAGGAPYYEQYF. The variable domain in full, with the rest retrieved from reference TRBV7-9 and TRBJ2-7, is DTGVSQNPRHKITKRGQNVTFRCDPISEHNRLYWYRQTLGQGPEFLTYFQNEAQLEKSRLLSDRFSAERPKGSFSTLEIQRTEQGDSAMYLCASSLTGLAGGAPYYEQYFGPGTRLTVT.

The chain joins TRBV29-1 to TRBJ2-3; TRBD1 matches 7 bases. The germline V gene has CDR1 SQVTM and CDR2 ANQGSEA. The CDR3 has 13 amino acids. Germline trimming cut 6 bases from V and 4 bases from J; bases unmatched to any gene: 7. The CDR3 DNA sequence: TGCAGCGTCGTCTCAGGGGGTGCAGATACGCAGTATTTT. Its translation is CSVVSGGADTQYF.